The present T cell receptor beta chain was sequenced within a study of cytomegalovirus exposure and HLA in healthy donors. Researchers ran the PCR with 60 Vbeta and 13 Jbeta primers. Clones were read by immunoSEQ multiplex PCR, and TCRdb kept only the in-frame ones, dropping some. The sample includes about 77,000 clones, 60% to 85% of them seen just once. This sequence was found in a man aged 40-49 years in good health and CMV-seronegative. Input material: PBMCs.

CDR3 nucleotides: TGTGCCAGCAGTCCGACAGGCCCCCTGGGTTTTTCTGGCTACACCTTC. This translates into CASSPTGPLGFSGYTF. V gene TRBV5-4 combines with J gene TRBJ1-2, with TRBD1 as a possible D gene (6 bases). CDR1 is SGHNT, CDR2 YYREEE, per germline (reference sequence). This CDR3 region has 16 residues. Trimming removed 5 bases at V and 7 bases at J, with 24 bases between.